These 5 T cell receptor beta chains share one sample of origin, sequenced in a study of vaccination effects on CD4 cells after COVID-19 (dated by TCRdb to the early 2020s). Libraries were built with the immunoSEQ multiplex PCR assay. In its TCRdb copy, this immuneACCESS table keeps in-frame sequences only and misses some clones. Where compared with another copy, unresolved V genes explain less than half of these, and the others have no known cause. For this sample there are 65,000 to 90,000 clones; about four fifths appear just once. The ten largest make up around 3.2% of the sample. Which antigens these TCRs recognize remains unknown. The ViraFEST assay stimulated PBMC with viral peptide pools and then used TCR sequencing to identify antigen-specific CD4+ T cell clonotypes by expansion. After less than 13 days of culture, CD4+ T cells were isolated with the EasySep CD4+ T cell isolation kit. Negative nucleocapsid antibody results before and after vaccination confirmed that the healthy vaccine recipients had no prior SARS-CoV-2 infection.

This specimen consisted of CD4+ T cells from PBMCs cultured with HCoV-NL63 spike peptides, obtained before COVID-19 vaccination. The sample's cell subset or site label, in plain terms: HCoV-NL63 spike overlapping peptide pool stimulation. Receptors originate from a human donor who received a COVID-19 vaccine.

The J gene is TRBJ2-7, the V gene TRBV5-4, with D perhaps TRBD1 (6 bases). The germline gives CDR1 SGHNT, CDR2 YYREEE (reference sequence). CDR3 length: 14 residues. The germline V and J ends were trimmed by 1 base and 0 bases, with 8 bases remaining between them. The CDR3 sequence is CASSLRDTSYEQYV. CDR3 coding DNA: TGTGCCAGCAGCTTGCGGGACACCTCCTACGAGCAGTACGTC.

The chain combines TRBV5-1 with TRBJ1-4; 7 positions match TRBD1. Germline lookup yields CDR1 SGHRS and CDR2 YFSETQ. V lost 0 bases to trimming and J lost 8 bases; unmatched junction nucleotides: 4. This CDR3 is 14 amino acids long. CDR3 in amino acids: CASSLGQGGEKLFF. CDR3 in DNA: TGCGCCAGCAGCTTGGGACAGGGCGGGGAAAAACTGTTTTTT.

The V call is TRBV19, the J call TRBJ2-7; no clear D. Germline V lookup: CDR1 LNHDA, CDR2 SQIVND (reference sequence). The V end lost 0 bases, the J end lost 2 bases, and 8 bases lay between the germline ends. The CDR3 contains 14 residues. The CDR3 protein is CASSIDVGPYEQYV. The CDR3 DNA follows: TGTGCCAGTAGTATAGACGTCGGGCCCTACGAGCAGTACGTC.

This chain links TRBV29-1 with TRBJ1-4; D is perhaps TRBD1 (5 bases). Germline CDR1 is SQVTM and CDR2 is ANQGSEA. The CDR3 has 12 amino acids. Trimming removed 5 bases at V and 10 bases at J, with 14 bases between. CDR3 amino acids: CSVLGGSRKLFF. The CDR3 nucleotides read TGCAGCGTTCTGGGGGGATCAAGAAAACTGTTTTTT.

V gene TRBV5-1 combines with J gene TRBJ2-3; 9 positions agree with TRBD1. The trim removed 4 bases at V and 2 bases at J, leaving 8 bases unmatched. The CDR3 is 16 amino acids. In germline, CDR1 is SGHRS, CDR2 YFSETQ. The CDR3 sequence is CASSIRTGVVTDTQYF. CDR3 in DNA: TGCGCCAGCAGCATCAGGACAGGGGTCGTCACAGATACGCAGTATTTT.